This TCR beta chain appears in the sequencing data of a study of CD8 T cells in Susac syndrome. Random hexamers were used to reverse transcribe roughly 0.45 to 1 ug of RNA. TCRdb re-analysed the immunoSEQ multiplex PCR reads in MiXCR, keeping a single row per CDR3 protein. The data show fewer than 350,000 distinct CDR3 sequences, approximately 85% seen once. There are 16 residues in the CDR3. The ends lost 0 bases at V and 4 bases at J; junction bases unmatched: 6. Germline CDR1 SGDLS, CDR2 YYNGEE. Sequencing was done on a sample of CD8+ T cells from PBMCs. The sequence came from a human donor with multiple sclerosis. The chain couples TRBV9 to TRBJ2-5, with 10 bases identical to TRBD2. The CDR3 region is CASSVVASGRVETQYF. In DNA form, the CDR3 reads TGTGCCAGCAGCGTAGTGGCTAGCGGGAGAGTAGAGACCCAGTACTTC.